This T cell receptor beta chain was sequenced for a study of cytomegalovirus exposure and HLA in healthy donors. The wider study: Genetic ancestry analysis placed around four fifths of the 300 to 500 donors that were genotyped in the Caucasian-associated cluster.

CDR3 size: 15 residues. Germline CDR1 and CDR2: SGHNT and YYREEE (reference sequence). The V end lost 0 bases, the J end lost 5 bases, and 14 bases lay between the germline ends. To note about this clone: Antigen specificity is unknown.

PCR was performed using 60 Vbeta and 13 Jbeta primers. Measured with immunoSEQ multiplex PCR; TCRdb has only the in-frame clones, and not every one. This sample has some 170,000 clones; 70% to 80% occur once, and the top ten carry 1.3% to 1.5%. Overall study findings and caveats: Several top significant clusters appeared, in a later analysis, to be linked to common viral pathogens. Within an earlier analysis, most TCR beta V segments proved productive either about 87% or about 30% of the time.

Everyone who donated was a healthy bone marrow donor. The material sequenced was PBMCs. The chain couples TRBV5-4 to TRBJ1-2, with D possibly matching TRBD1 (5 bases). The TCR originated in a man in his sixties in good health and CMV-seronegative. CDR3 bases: TGTGCCAGCAGCTTGGTGGGGGAGGCGGGGTATGGCTACACCTTC. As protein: CASSLVGEAGYGYTF.